This TCR beta chain emerged from a study of cytomegalovirus exposure and HLA in healthy donors. Study observations and caveats: Associated with cytomegalovirus, according to the listing, were 150 to 200 TCR beta chains. Later analysis demonstrated an association between a missense DCLRE1C variant and TCR beta V- and J-gene trimming.

The PCR was carried out with 60 Vbeta primers and 13 Jbeta primers. Clones were read by immunoSEQ multiplex PCR, and TCRdb kept only the in-frame ones, dropping some. The table includes around 100,000 clones, around 82% detected once. This clone was observed a handful of times. Its antigen is undetermined. CDR1 is MNHNS and CDR2 is SASEGT in the germline V gene. The CDR3 is 13 residues long. V dropped 6 bases and J dropped 3; count of bases not matched to a gene: 3. The source material was PBMCs. The chain has TRBV6-1 and TRBJ1-1, with 8 bases fitting TRBD1. The clonotype comes from a woman aged 50 to 65 in good health and CMV-seropositive. The CDR3 nucleotides read TGTGCCAGCAGACAGGGGGTCTACACTGAAGCTTTCTTT. It yields the protein CASRQGVYTEAFF.